This TCR beta chain was documented in a study of shared clonotypes between healthy human individuals. Study results and limitations: It was the non-shared clonotypes that had lower generation probabilities than clonotypes shared by all four donors.

The naive CD8 population came from CD45RO-negative cells selected for CCR7, without terminally differentiated effector memory CD45RA+ cells. TCRdb keeps only in-frame clones here, not all; method: immunoSEQ multiplex PCR. The top ten hold around 0.21% of the sample, which has under 1 million clones, about 96% seen once. Remarks on this clone: Its antigen is currently unknown.

Sequenced: naive CD8+ T cells sorted from blood. This TCR derives from a man in his thirties or forties in good health.

CDR3 region: CASSELPGLAATDTQYF. CDR3 nucleotides: TGCGCCAGCAGCGAACTACCCGGACTAGCGGCCACAGATACGCAGTATTTT. The rearrangement joins TRBV5-1 to TRBJ2-3; 10 bases match TRBD2. The CDR3 is 17 amino acids. Germline V gene lookup returns CDR1 SGHRS and CDR2 YFSETQ. The V gene end was trimmed by 4 bases and the J gene end by 2 bases; junction bases not matched to a gene: 10.